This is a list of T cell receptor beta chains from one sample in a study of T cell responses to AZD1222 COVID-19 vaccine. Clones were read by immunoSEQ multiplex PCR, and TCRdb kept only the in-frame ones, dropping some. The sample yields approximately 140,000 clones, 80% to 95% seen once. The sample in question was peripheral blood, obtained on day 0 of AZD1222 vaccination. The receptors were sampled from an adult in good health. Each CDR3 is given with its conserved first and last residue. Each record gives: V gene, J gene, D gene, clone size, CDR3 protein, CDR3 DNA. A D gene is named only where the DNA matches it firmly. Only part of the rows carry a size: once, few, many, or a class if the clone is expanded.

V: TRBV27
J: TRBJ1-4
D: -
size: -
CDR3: CASSPAGNEKLFF
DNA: TGTGCCAGCAGTCCCGCGGGAAATGAAAAACTGTTTTTT

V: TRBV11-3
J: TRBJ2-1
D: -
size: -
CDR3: CASSLHDSYNEQFF
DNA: TGTGCCAGCAGCTTACACGACAGCTACAATGAGCAGTTCTTC

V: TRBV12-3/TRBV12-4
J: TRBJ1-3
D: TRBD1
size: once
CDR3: CASSLGQGNTIYF
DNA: TGTGCCAGCAGTCTGGGACAGGGGAACACCATATATTTT

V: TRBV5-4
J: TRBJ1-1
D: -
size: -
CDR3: CASSYPGIGYTEAFF
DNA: TGTGCCAGCAGCTACCCCGGCATCGGTTACACTGAAGCTTTCTTT

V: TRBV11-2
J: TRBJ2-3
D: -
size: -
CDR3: CASSFSGSTDTQYF
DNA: TGTGCCAGCAGCTTTAGTGGTAGCACAGATACGCAGTATTTT

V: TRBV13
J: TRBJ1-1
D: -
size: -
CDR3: CASSSGDGNTEAFF
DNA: TGTGCCAGCAGCTCGGGGGACGGGAACACTGAAGCTTTCTTT

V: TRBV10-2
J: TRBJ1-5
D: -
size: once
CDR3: CASSATNSNQPQHF
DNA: TGCGCCAGCAGTGCCACGAATAGCAATCAGCCCCAGCATTTT

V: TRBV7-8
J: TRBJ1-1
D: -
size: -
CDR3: CASSFTDGLNTEAFF
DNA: TGTGCCAGCAGCTTCACGGACGGATTAAACACTGAAGCTTTCTTT

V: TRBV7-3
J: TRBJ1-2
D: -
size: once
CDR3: CASSLSGSDGYTF
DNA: TGTGCCAGCAGCTTAAGCGGGTCAGACGGCTACACCTTC

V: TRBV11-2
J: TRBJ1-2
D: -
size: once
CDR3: CASSLEGIDYGYTF
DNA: TGTGCCAGCAGCTTAGAGGGTATAGACTATGGCTACACCTTC

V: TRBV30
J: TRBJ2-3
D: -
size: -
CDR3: CAWSVRGATDTQYF
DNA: TGTGCCTGGAGTGTAAGAGGAGCCACAGATACGCAGTATTTT

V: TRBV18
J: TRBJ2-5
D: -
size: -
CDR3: CASSPLVMGSGTQYF
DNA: TGTGCCAGCTCACCACTTGTCATGGGATCCGGGACCCAGTACTTC

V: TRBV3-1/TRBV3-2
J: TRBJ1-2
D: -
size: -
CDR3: CASSQVGSWGSYTF
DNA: TGTGCCAGCAGCCAAGTCGGTAGTTGGGGAAGCTACACCTTC

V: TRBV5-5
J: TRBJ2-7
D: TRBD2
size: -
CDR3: CASSLYAGESYEQYF
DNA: TGTGCCAGCAGCTTGTATGCGGGAGAATCCTACGAGCAGTACTTC

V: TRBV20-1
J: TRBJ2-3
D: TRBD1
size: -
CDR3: CSVNRGDTQYF
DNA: TGCAGTGTAAACAGGGGGGATACGCAGTATTTT

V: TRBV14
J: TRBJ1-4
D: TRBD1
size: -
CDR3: CASSQGTGGLNEKLFF
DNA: TGTGCCAGCAGCCAAGGGACAGGGGGGCTTAATGAAAAACTGTTTTTT

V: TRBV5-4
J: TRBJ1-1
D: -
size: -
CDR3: CASSDSWELNTEAFF
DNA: TGTGCCAGCAGCGATTCATGGGAATTGAACACTGAAGCTTTCTTT

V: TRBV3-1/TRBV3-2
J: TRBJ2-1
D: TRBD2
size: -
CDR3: CASSPHGLAGARVNEQFF
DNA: TGTGCCAGCAGCCCCCACGGGCTAGCGGGAGCCCGGGTCAATGAGCAGTTCTTC

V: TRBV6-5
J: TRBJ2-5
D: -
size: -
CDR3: CASTGSVAVQETQYF
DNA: TGTGCCAGCACTGGGAGCGTCGCGGTACAAGAGACCCAGTACTTC

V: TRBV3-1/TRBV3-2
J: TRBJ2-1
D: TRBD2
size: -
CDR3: CASRAGTRPNEQFF
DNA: TGTGCCAGCAGGGCCGGGACTAGGCCCAATGAGCAGTTCTTC

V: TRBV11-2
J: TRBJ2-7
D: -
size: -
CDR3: CASSPFYEQYF
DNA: TGTGCCAGCAGCCCCTTCTACGAGCAGTACTTC

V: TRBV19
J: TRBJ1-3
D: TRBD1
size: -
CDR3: CATRTGVSGNTIYF
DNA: TGTGCCACCAGAACAGGGGTCTCTGGAAACACCATATATTTT

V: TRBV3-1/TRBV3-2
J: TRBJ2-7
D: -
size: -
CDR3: CASSQVGREYEQYF
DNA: TGTGCCAGCAGCCAAGTAGGCAGGGAGTACGAGCAGTACTTC

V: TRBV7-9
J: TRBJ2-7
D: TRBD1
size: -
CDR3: CASSPGTDLVQYF
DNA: TGTGCCAGCAGCCCCGGGACAGACCTCGTGCAGTACTTC

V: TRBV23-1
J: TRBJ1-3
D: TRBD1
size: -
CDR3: CASSTDRAVKLSGNTIYF
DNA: TGCGCCAGCAGTACGGACAGGGCGGTAAAGCTCTCTGGAAACACCATATATTTT

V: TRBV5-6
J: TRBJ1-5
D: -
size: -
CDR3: CASSLALGQPQHF
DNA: TGTGCCAGCAGCTTGGCTCTCGGTCAGCCCCAGCATTTT

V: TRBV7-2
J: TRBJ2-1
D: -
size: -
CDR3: CASSTALATLAYNEQFF
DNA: TGTGCCAGCAGCACCGCCCTAGCCACCCTAGCCTACAATGAGCAGTTCTTC

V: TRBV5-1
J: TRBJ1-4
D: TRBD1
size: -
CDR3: CASSSGQMTTNEKLFF
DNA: TGCGCCAGCAGCTCGGGACAGATGACAACTAATGAAAAACTGTTTTTT

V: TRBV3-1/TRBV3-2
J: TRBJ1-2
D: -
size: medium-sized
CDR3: CASTGGLPGYTF
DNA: TGTGCCAGCACCGGGGGCCTCCCTGGCTACACCTTC

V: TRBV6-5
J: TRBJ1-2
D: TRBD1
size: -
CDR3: CASSLQGAGGYTF
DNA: TGTGCCAGCAGTTTACAGGGGGCAGGAGGCTACACCTTC

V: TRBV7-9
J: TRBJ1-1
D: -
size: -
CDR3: CASSTQGLNTEAFF
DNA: TGTGCCAGCAGCACTCAGGGATTGAACACTGAAGCTTTCTTT

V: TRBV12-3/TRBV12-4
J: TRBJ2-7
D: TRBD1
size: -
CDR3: CASSLLGGVEQYF
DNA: TGTGCCAGCAGTTTATTAGGGGGCGTCGAGCAGTACTTC

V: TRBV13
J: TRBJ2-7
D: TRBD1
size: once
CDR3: CASSPRLQGSLPSSYEQYF
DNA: TGTGCCAGCAGCCCGCGACTACAGGGGTCTCTCCCGTCCTCCTACGAGCAGTACTTC